The 2 T cell receptor beta chains below were found in one sample sequenced in a study of shared clonotypes between healthy human individuals. CD45RO-negative CD8 cells positively selected for CCR7 made up the naive population, which excluded terminally differentiated effector memory CD45RA+ cells. Sequencing was performed with immunoSEQ multiplex PCR; in TCRdb, only in-frame clones are kept and a portion is missing. The repertoire consists of about 2.1 million clones, with about 94% occurring once and the leading ten covering under 2%. The specimen was naive CD8+ T cells from PBMCs. The receptor source for this set is a young man in good health. Some clones in this sample may be carry-over from other donors' samples.

The chain couples TRBV19 to TRBJ2-2; tentatively, D is TRBD2 (5 bases). The V gene's germline CDR1 is LNHDA and CDR2 SQIVND (reference sequence). The CDR3 totals 14 residues. Trimming took off 10 bases at V and 6 bases at J, with 18 bases between the two ends. The CDR3 region is CATYGEQRAGELFF. The CDR3 coding sequence is TGTGCCACCTACGGGGAGCAACGTGCCGGGGAGCTGTTTTTT.

The chain links TRBV27 to TRBJ2-3; TRBD1 is a possible D gene (6 bases). Germline CDR1 and CDR2: MNHEY and SMNVEV (reference sequence). Trimming shortened V by 8 bases and J by 3 bases, and 21 bases separated the two germline ends. The CDR3 runs 16 residues. DNA of the CDR3: TGTGCCAGCGCGAACAGGGTACTCTCTGTGACAGATACGCAGTATTTT. Translated, it gives CASANRVLSVTDTQYF.